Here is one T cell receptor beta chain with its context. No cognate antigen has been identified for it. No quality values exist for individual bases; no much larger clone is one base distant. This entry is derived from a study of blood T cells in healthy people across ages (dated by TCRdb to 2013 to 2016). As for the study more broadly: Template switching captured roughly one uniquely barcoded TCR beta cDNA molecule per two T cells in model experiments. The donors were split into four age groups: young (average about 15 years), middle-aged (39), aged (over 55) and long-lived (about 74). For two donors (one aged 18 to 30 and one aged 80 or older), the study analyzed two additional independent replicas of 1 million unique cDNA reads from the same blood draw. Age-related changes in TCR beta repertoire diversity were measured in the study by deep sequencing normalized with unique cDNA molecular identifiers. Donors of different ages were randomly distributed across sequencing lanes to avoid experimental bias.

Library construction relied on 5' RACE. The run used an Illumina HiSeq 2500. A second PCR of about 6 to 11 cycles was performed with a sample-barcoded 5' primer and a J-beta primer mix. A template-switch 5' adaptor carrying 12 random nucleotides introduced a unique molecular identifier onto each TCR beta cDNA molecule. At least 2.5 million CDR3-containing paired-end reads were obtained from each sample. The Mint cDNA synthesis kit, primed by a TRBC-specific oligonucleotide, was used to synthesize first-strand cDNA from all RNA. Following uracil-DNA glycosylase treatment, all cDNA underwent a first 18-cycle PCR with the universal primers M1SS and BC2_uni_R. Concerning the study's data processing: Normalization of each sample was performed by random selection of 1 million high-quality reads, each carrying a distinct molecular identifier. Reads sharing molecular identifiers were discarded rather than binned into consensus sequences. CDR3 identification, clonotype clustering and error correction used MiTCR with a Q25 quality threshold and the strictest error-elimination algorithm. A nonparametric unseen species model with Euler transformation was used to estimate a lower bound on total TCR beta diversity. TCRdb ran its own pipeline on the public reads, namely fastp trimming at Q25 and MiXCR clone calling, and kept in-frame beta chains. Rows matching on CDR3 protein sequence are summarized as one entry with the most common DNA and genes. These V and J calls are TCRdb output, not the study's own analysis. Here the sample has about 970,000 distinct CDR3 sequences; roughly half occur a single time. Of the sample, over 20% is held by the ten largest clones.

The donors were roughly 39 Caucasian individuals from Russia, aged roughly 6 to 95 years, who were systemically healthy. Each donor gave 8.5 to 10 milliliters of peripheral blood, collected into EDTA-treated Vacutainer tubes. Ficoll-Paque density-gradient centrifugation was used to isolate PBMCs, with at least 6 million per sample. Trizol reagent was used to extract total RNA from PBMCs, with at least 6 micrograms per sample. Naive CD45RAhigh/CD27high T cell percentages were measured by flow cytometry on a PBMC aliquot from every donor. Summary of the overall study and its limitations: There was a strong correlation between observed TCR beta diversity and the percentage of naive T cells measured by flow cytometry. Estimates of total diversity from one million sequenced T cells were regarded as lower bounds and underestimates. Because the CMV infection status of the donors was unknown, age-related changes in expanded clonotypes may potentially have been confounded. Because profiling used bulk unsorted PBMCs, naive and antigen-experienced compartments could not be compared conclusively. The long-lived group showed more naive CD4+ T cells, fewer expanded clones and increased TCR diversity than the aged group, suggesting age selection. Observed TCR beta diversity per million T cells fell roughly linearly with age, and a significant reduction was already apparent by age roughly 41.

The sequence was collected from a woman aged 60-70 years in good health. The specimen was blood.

For the CDR3, the sequence is CASSPTGGRGNSPLHF. In nucleotide form, the sequence is TGTGCCAGCAGCCCCACGGGCGGCAGGGGTAATTCACCCCTCCACTTT. The chain employs TRBV7-8 and TRBJ1-6; the D gene is perhaps TRBD1, from 6 matching bases. Trimming costs V 5 bases and J 6 bases, and their ends lie 17 bases apart. From its cysteine to its phenylalanine, the CDR3 spans 16 amino acids. The CDR3 DNA has 48 bases and is translated from base 1. The germline V gene supplies CDR1 SGHVS and CDR2 FQNEAQ. Joined to the reference TRBV7-8 and TRBJ1-6 proteins, this CDR3 gives the full variable domain: GAGVSQSPRYKVAKRGQDVALRCDPISGHVSLFWYQQALGQGPEFLTYFQNEAQLDKSGLPSDRFFAERPEGSVSTLKIQRTQQEDSAVYLCASSPTGGRGNSPLHFGNGTRLTVT.